Each of the 21 T cell receptor beta chains below was sequenced from the same sample in a study of neurological immune-mediated disorders. TCRdb redid the calling of the 5' RACE reads with MiXCR, one entry per CDR3 protein. The data show around 80,000 distinct CDR3 sequences, 10% seen once. The specimen sequenced was PBMCs. These receptors all stem from a man aged 40-50 years in good health.

This clonotype was seen repeatedly, ten times or more. V is TRBV10-3 and J is TRBJ1-1, with D perhaps matching TRBD1 (5 bases). This CDR3 has 15 amino acids. Looked up from germline, CDR1 is ENHRY and CDR2 is SYGVKD. The V end lost 2 bases, the J end lost 3 bases, and 13 bases lay between the germline ends. The CDR3 DNA is TGTGCCATCAGTGAGAGGGGACGGGAGTACACTGAAGCTTTCTTT. It encodes CAISERGREYTEAFF.

This clonotype showed up many times. This chain links TRBV25-1 with TRBJ2-7; unclear D gene. This CDR3 spans 12 amino acids. The V end lost 3 bases, the J end lost 3 bases, and 6 bases lay between the germline ends. The germline V gene encodes CDR1 MGHDK and CDR2 SYGVNS. Written as DNA, the CDR3 is TGTGCCAGCAGTGAGGGTTACTACGAGCAGTACTTC. Translating it yields CASSEGYYEQYF.

This clonotype was observed at least ten times. The chain joins TRBV10-3 to TRBJ2-2, with D perhaps assigned TRBD1 or TRBD2 (6 bases each). The CDR3 contains 14 residues. Trimming left V 7 bases short and J 2 bases short, with 11 bases between. Germline V gene data show CDR1 as ENHRY and CDR2 as SYGVKD. The CDR3 protein is CAITGDFNTGELFF. The CDR3 DNA sequence: TGTGCCATCACAGGGGACTTTAACACCGGGGAGCTGTTTTTT.

This clonotype has at least ten counts. The rearrangement uses TRBV3-1 and TRBJ1-2; 8 bases map to TRBD1. Germline V gives CDR1 LGHDT, CDR2 YNNKEL (reference sequence). V lost 5 bases and J lost 2; bases outside the gene matches: 4. The CDR3 totals 14 residues. CDR3 DNA sequence: TGTGCCAGCAGCATTGACAGGGGAAACTATGGCTACACCTTC. Translated, it gives CASSIDRGNYGYTF.

Concerning this clonotype itself: Here the CDR3 omits its conserved ending phenylalanine or tryptophan, so a read error is the likely source. The chain has TRBV7-8 and TRBJ1-5, with D tentatively TRBD1 (5 bases). The CDR3 is 15 amino acids. Germline CDR1 reads SGHVS; CDR2 reads FQNEAQ. Trimming took off 2 bases at V and 7 bases at J, with 15 bases between the two ends. CDR3 DNA: TGTGCCAGCAGCTTATTGTGGACACCGGGCCAGCCCCAGCATATT. Protein sequence: CASSLLWTPGQPQHI.

The table lists this clonotype with many counts. The V and J genes are TRBV12-3 or TRBV12-4 and TRBJ1-5; the match to TRBD1 covers 7 bases. This CDR3 spans 13 amino acids. V shed 4 bases, J shed 5 bases, and the junction held 2 bases outside the gene matches. CDR3 nucleotide sequence: TGTGCCAGCAGTTCAGGGGGTGATCAGCCCCAGCATTTT. Its protein product is CASSSGGDQPQHF.

This clonotype was detected ten times or more. The chain joins TRBV6-2 or TRBV6-3 to TRBJ2-7; TRBD1 is a possible D gene (6 bases). V was trimmed by 2 bases and J by 7 bases, leaving 12 bases between them. CDR1 is MNHEY, CDR2 SVGEGT, per germline. The CDR3 runs 13 residues. The CDR3 nucleotides read TGTGCCAGCAGTTACCCGGGACACCAGGAGCAGTACTTC. It is translated as CASSYPGHQEQYF.

This clonotype appeared many times. The chain is built from TRBV18 and TRBJ2-2, with D possibly matching TRBD2 (5 bases). Between the trimmed V and J ends, which lost 3 bases and 1 base, there was a span of 15 bases. Germline V lookup: CDR1 KGHSH, CDR2 LQKENI. The CDR3 runs 17 residues. CDR3 DNA: TGTGCCAGCTCACCTCCTCGACCTGGGAGGAACACCGGGGAGCTGTTTTTT. Protein: CASSPPRPGRNTGELFF.

In its sample, this clonotype was seen many times. CDR3 bases: TGTGCCAGCAGCTTAGTAGCCGGGGGGGCTGGGCAGTACTTC. Protein: CASSLVAGGAGQYF. The V call is TRBV7-2, the J call TRBJ2-7; the match to TRBD2 covers 8 bases. The V gene end was trimmed by 1 base and the J gene end by 9 bases; junction bases not matched to a gene: 8. The CDR3 length is 14 residues. The germline V gene encodes CDR1 SGHTA and CDR2 FQGNSA.

There are many counts of this clonotype. The chain joins TRBV12-3 or TRBV12-4 to TRBJ2-1; 9 positions match TRBD1. J gave up 6 bases and V 4 bases, and 7 bases lay outside the gene matches. The CDR3 length is 15 residues. The CDR3 is CASSWGTGKGNEQFF. CDR3 bases: TGTGCCAGCAGTTGGGGGACAGGGAAAGGCAATGAGCAGTTCTTC.

This clonotype was observed at least ten times. This CDR3 reads CASSLAGGLKYEQYF. As DNA, the CDR3 is TGTGCCAGCAGTTTAGCGGGAGGGCTTAAATACGAGCAGTACTTC. The chain employs TRBV28 and TRBJ2-7; TRBD2 aligns across 9 bases. Losses at the gene ends were 2 bases for V and 4 bases for J; bases not matched to a gene: 6. The CDR3 spans 15 residues. Germline CDR1 reads MDHEN; CDR2 reads SYDVKM.

This clonotype was seen many times. This chain connects TRBV12-3 or TRBV12-4 to TRBJ2-1; perhaps D is TRBD1 or TRBD2 (7 bases each). The CDR3 totals 15 residues. Trimming removed 7 bases from V and 4 bases from J, with 17 bases in between. In DNA, the CDR3 is TGTGCCAGCACCCCCAGGGGGGGGCTGTACAATGAGCAGTTCTTC. It specifies CASTPRGGLYNEQFF.

The chain uses TRBV7-2 and TRBJ2-7; D is possibly TRBD2 (7 bases). The length of the CDR3 is 13 residues. Trimming took off 6 bases at V and 6 bases at J, with 15 bases between the two ends. In germline, CDR1 is SGHTA, CDR2 FQGNSA. The CDR3 nucleotides are TGTGCCAGCAGGAGGGGGGGCAGCTCCGAGCAGTACTTC. Residues: CASRRGGSSEQYF.

In this sample, this clonotype turned up many times. This chain connects TRBV7-2 to TRBJ1-6; no definite D call. The CDR3 runs 13 residues. V was clipped by 4 bases and J by 7 bases, with 8 bases between them. Germline CDR1 is SGHTA and CDR2 is FQGNSA. CDR3 region: CASSSLGNSPLHF. The CDR3 DNA follows: TGTGCCAGCAGCTCTCTGGGCAATTCACCCCTCCACTTT.

This clonotype was seen a few times. This sequence joins TRBV28 and TRBJ1-5; 7 bases are a match to TRBD1. V shed 5 bases, J shed 1 base, and the junction held 8 bases outside the gene matches. Germline V gives CDR1 MDHEN, CDR2 SYDVKM. This CDR3 comprises 16 residues. In DNA, the CDR3 is TGTGCCAGCAGTCCTCTACAGGGGTGGAGCAATCAGCCCCAGCATTTT. Residues: CASSPLQGWSNQPQHF.

This clonotype was seen ten or more times. This chain joins TRBV7-6 and TRBJ1-1, with D unclear. V lost 6 bases, J lost 1 base, and 12 bases lay in between. The length of the CDR3 is 14 residues. Germline CDR1 SGHVS, CDR2 FNYEAQ. CDR3 residues: CASSPPLGNTEAFF. The CDR3 nucleotides are TGTGCCAGCAGTCCCCCCCTTGGGAACACTGAAGCTTTCTTT.

This clonotype was detected ten times or more. The rearrangement uses TRBV29-1 and TRBJ2-7; possibly TRBD1 for D (6 bases). The CDR3 is made up of 13 amino acids. The V gene's germline CDR1 is SQVTM and CDR2 ANQGSEA. Trimming left V 2 bases short and J 4 bases short, with 12 bases between. CDR3 protein: CSVELDQGYEQYF. In DNA, the CDR3 is TGCAGCGTTGAACTAGACCAGGGGTACGAGCAGTACTTC.

This clonotype was observed a handful of times. J is TRBJ2-7 and V is TRBV18, with 7 bases identical to TRBD2. V trimming: 0 bases; J trimming: 2 bases; junction bases outside the gene matches: 7. The V gene's germline CDR1 is KGHSH and CDR2 LQKENI. The CDR3 length is 16 residues. The CDR3 loop reads CASSPPGREGPYEQYF. In DNA form, the CDR3 reads TGTGCCAGCTCACCACCGGGCAGGGAGGGCCCCTACGAGCAGTACTTC.

The table lists this clonotype with many counts. The rearrangement uses TRBV5-1 and TRBJ2-7; 7 nucleotides line up with TRBD1. The CDR3 loop spans 14 amino acids. Germline V CDR1 and CDR2: SGHRS, YFSETQ. The trim removed 4 bases at V and 6 bases at J, leaving 10 bases unmatched. The CDR3 nucleotides read TGCGCCAGCAGCGTGCGACAGGGCGGAGGCGAGCAGTACTTC. Translated: CASSVRQGGGEQYF.

Ten or more counts support this clonotype. The CDR3 region has the DNA TGTGCCAGCAGCTTAGACGGAGGGAACCACGAGCAGTACTTC. The encoded protein is CASSLDGGNHEQYF. This chain links TRBV7-6 with TRBJ2-7; a weak D match, TRBD2 (6 bases). Per germline, CDR1 SGHVS and CDR2 FNYEAQ. With 1 base removed from V and 5 bases from J, the gap between germline ends came to 12 bases. The CDR3 sequence is 14 residues long.

This clonotype came up many times. The J gene is TRBJ2-3, the V gene TRBV5-1, with 7 bases identical to TRBD2. The CDR3 sequence is 14 residues long. Per germline, CDR1 SGHRS and CDR2 YFSETQ. The J segment lost 3 bases and the V segment lost 0 bases, leaving 1 base of the junction unmatched. CDR3 DNA sequence: TGCGCCAGCAGCTTGGGGACTAGTACAGATACGCAGTATTTT. This codes for CASSLGTSTDTQYF.